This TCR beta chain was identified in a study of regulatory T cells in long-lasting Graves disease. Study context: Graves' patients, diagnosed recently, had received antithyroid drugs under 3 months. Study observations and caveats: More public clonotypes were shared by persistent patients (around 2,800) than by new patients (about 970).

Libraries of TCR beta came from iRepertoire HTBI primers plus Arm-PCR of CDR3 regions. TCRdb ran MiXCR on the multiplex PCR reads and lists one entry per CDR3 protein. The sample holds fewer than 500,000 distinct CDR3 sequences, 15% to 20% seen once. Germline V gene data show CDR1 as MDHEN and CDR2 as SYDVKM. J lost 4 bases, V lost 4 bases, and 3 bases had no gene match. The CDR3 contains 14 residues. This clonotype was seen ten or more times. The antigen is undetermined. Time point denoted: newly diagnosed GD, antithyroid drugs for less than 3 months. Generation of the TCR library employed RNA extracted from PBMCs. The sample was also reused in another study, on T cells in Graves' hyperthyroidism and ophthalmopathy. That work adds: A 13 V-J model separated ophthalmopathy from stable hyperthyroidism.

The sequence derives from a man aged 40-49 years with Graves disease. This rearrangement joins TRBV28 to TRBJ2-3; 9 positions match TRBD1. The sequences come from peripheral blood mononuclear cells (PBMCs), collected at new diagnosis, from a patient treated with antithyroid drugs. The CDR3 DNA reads TGTGCCAGCAGTTGGGACAGGGAAGCAGATACGCAGTATTTT. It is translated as CASSWDREADTQYF.